This TCR beta chain appears in the sequencing data of a study of blood T cell repertoires in COVID-19. At the level of the study: Acute and convalescent COVID-19 specimens originated in the United States, Italy and Spain. In each case, the material was cDNA or gDNA derived from T cells, B-cell-depleted T cells, or PBMCs.

V lost 0 bases and J 6 bases, leaving 16 bases between the germline ends. From germline, CDR1 is SGHRS and CDR2 YFSETQ. This CDR3 has 16 amino acids. In the original workflow: The assay estimated nucleated cells by amplifying reference gene primers. Generated by immunoSEQ multiplex PCR, the TCRdb table keeps only in-frame clones and is missing some. Clone size and V and J calls were adopted from that table, with D and trimming inferred from the DNA. The sample has approximately 100,000 clones; around 83% are singletons. Sequenced input: peripheral blood. The sequence was collected from a human donor in a cohort sampled during active COVID-19. The rearrangement uses TRBV5-1 and TRBJ2-1, with D maybe TRBD2 (6 bases). CDR3 nucleotide sequence: TGCGCCAGCAGCTTGGGTGGGCGGGGAGAACGCAATGAGCAGTTCTTC. It yields the protein CASSLGGRGERNEQFF.